The 15 T cell receptor beta chains listed next were all sequenced from one sample in a study of beta chain features in type 1 diabetes. General study points: When Type 1 diabetes patients were examined, their TCRB CDR3s proved moderately but significantly shorter in all four CD4+ subsets.

These receptors' targets are unknown. Sequenced material consisted of expressed TCRB transcripts (all of the isolated RNA was reverse transcribed). Assay: immunoSEQ multiplex PCR; the TCRdb copy retains only in-frame clones and omits some. The sample yields roughly 280,000 clones, around 22% seen once. The specimen was naive CD4+ T cells from blood. These receptors were taken from a woman in her twenties or thirties with type 1 diabetes.

This clone was found a few times. This chain connects TRBV9 to TRBJ1-5; the D is unclear. The CDR3 consists of 13 residues. V lost 4 bases and J lost 1, with 6 bases in between. Germline V CDR1 and CDR2: SGDLS, YYNGEE. The CDR3 sequence is CASSKESNQPQHF. Here the CDR3 DNA reads TGTGCCAGCAGCAAGGAGAGCAATCAGCCCCAGCATTTT.

This clone has only a few counts. The CDR3 protein is CASSPGTSVYNEQFF. In nucleotides, the CDR3 is TGTGCCAGCAGCCCCGGGACTAGCGTCTACAATGAGCAGTTCTTC. The chain carries TRBV7-9 and TRBJ2-1, with 10 bases matching TRBD2. Germline CDR1 is SEHNR and CDR2 is FQNEAQ (reference sequence). The CDR3 has 15 amino acids. Trimming removed 5 bases from V and 3 bases from J; junction bases left unmatched: 4. Full variable domain (remainder filled in from reference TRBV7-9 and TRBJ2-1): DTGVSQNPRHKITKRGQNVTFRCDPISEHNRLYWYRQTLGQGPEFLTYFQNEAQLEKSRLLSDRFSAERPKGSFSTLEIQRTEQGDSAMYLCASSPGTSVYNEQFFGPGTRLTVL.

The J gene is TRBJ2-5, the V gene TRBV29-1; D uncertain. The CDR3 is made up of 15 amino acids. Germline V lookup: CDR1 SQVTM, CDR2 ANQGSEA. Between the trimmed V and J ends, which lost 5 bases and 0 bases, there was a span of 16 bases. This CDR3 is CSVSGRSSYQETQYF. The CDR3 DNA reads as TGCAGCGTTTCCGGTAGGAGCTCGTACCAAGAGACCCAGTACTTC.

The CDR3 loop is CASSQVYGRAGANVLTF. The CDR3 DNA is TGCGCCAGCAGCCAAGTCTACGGGAGAGCTGGGGCCAACGTCCTGACTTTC. The chain couples TRBV4-1 to TRBJ2-6; tentative D call: TRBD2 (6 bases). Trimming removed 1 base at V and 2 bases at J, with 12 bases between. Germline values: CDR1 MGHRA, CDR2 YSYEKL. CDR3 length: 17 residues.

In its sample, this clone was seen once. The DNA for the CDR3 is TGTGCCGTTCCAGGGTTTCGTAACACCATATATTTT. Translation gives CAVPGFRNTIYF. V gene TRBV30 combines with J gene TRBJ1-3; D may be TRBD1 (5 bases). The germline gives CDR1 GTSNPN, CDR2 SVGIG (reference sequence). V was trimmed by 8 bases and J by 7 bases, leaving 15 bases between them. The CDR3 covers 12 residues.

This chain links TRBV5-1 with TRBJ2-7, with 9 bases that match TRBD1. The V gene's germline CDR1 is SGHRS and CDR2 YFSETQ. The CDR3 is 16 amino acids. V shed 0 bases and J 1 base; nucleotides not matched to a gene: 5. CDR3 amino acids: CASSLARDRASYEQYF. The DNA of the CDR3 is TGCGCCAGCAGCTTGGCCCGGGACAGGGCTTCCTACGAGCAGTACTTC.

The chain employs TRBV30 and TRBJ1-4; 7 bases agree with TRBD1. The CDR3 extends over 15 amino acids. V lost 0 bases, J lost 2 bases, and 3 bases stayed unmatched. Germline V gene lookup returns CDR1 GTSNPN and CDR2 SVGIG (reference sequence). DNA for the CDR3: TGTGCCTGGAGTGTCCCCAGGGGGACTAATGAAAAACTGTTTTTT. Amino acid sequence: CAWSVPRGTNEKLFF.

The V gene is TRBV5-6, the J gene TRBJ1-2; D is undetermined. Trimming took off 0 bases at V and 1 base at J, with 4 bases between the two ends. This CDR3 has 13 amino acids. Germline V lookup: CDR1 SGHDT, CDR2 YYEEEE. CDR3 DNA sequence: TGTGCCAGCAGCTTGGCAGTTAACTATGGCTACACCTTC. Translation gives CASSLAVNYGYTF.

This clone appeared a few times. The chain has TRBV11-2 and TRBJ2-3; 9 bases line up with TRBD1. The V and J ends lost 9 bases and 7 bases, in that order; junction bases with no gene match: 5. CDR3 length: 12 amino acids. Germline-derived CDR1 and CDR2 are SGHAT and FQNNGV. The CDR3: CASGTGSNTQYF. CDR3 in DNA: TGTGCCAGTGGGACAGGGTCAAATACGCAGTATTTT.

CDR3 coding DNA: TGTGCCTGGAGTCGGACTTTTCACAATGAGCAGTTCTTC. This encodes CAWSRTFHNEQFF. The rearrangement uses TRBV30 and TRBJ2-1, with TRBD2 as a possible D gene (5 bases). The V and J ends lost 2 bases and 5 bases respectively, with 10 bases between them. This CDR3 spans 13 amino acids. The germline gives CDR1 GTSNPN, CDR2 SVGIG (reference sequence). The variable domain in full, completed from reference TRBV30 and TRBJ2-1, reads SQTIHQWPATLVQPVGSPLSLECTVEGTSNPNLYWYRQAAGRGLQLLFYSVGIGQISSEVPQNLSASRPQDRQFILSSKKLLLSDSGFYLCAWSRTFHNEQFFGPGTRLTVL.

This clone came up a few times. The V and J genes are TRBV30 and TRBJ2-7, with 7 bases identical to TRBD2. This CDR3 contains 15 residues. Germline-derived CDR1 and CDR2 are GTSNPN and SVGIG (reference sequence). After removal of 2 bases from V and 7 bases from J, the junction contained 14 bases not matched to a gene. The CDR3 DNA is TGTGCCTGGAGTAAACGGGACGGGAGGCCGGGTGAGCAGTACTTC. Protein: CAWSKRDGRPGEQYF.

This CDR3 is CASSGGQGSYEQYF. CDR3 in DNA: TGTGCCAGCAGCGGAGGACAGGGGTCCTACGAGCAGTACTTC. The rearrangement uses TRBV9 and TRBJ2-7; TRBD1 aligns across 9 bases. Germline V CDR1 and CDR2: SGDLS, YYNGEE. J gave up 1 base and V 3 bases, and 2 bases lay outside the gene matches. There are 14 residues in the CDR3.

Remarks on this clone: This same CDR3 is encoded by further DNA sequences in the sample. V usage is TRBV18 and J usage is TRBJ1-1, with D unclear. The ends were cut back, 6 bases at V and 1 base at J, with 9 bases in the middle. This CDR3 has 13 residues. Germline CDR1 KGHSH, CDR2 LQKENI. CDR3 sequence: CASSPTGNTEAFF. CDR3 DNA: TGTGCCAGCTCCCCAACGGGGAACACTGAAGCTTTCTTT.

J is TRBJ2-4 and V is TRBV14; unclear D gene. The CDR3 consists of 13 residues. The germline V and J ends were trimmed by 1 base and 8 bases, with 9 bases remaining between them. Germline assignment: CDR1 SGHDN and CDR2 FVKESK. This CDR3 reads CASSQGERYIQYF. The CDR3, as DNA: TGTGCCAGCAGCCAAGGAGAAAGATACATTCAGTACTTC.

The V call is TRBV11-2, the J call TRBJ2-3, with 10 nucleotides matching TRBD2. Germline CDR1 reads SGHAT; CDR2 reads FQNNGV. V dropped 0 bases and J dropped 3; count of bases not matched to a gene: 6. The CDR3 spans 17 residues. CDR3 DNA: TGTGCCAGCAGCTTAGACGGACTAGCGGTTGGTACAGATACGCAGTATTTT. This gives the protein CASSLDGLAVGTDTQYF.